This record looks at one TCR beta chain sequence and its context. The data stem from a study of shared clonotypes between healthy human individuals. A CD45RA+ naive subset and a CD45RA-negative memory subset were split from CD4+ cells. Profiling relied on immunoSEQ multiplex PCR, and the TCRdb table lists in-frame clones only, not all of them. Here the sample spans around 2.5 million clones, over 85% being singletons. The sequence was collected from a man aged 18 to 29 in good health. Some clones in this sample may be carry-over from other donors' samples. The sequenced sample consisted of naive CD4+ T cells from PBMCs. The subset is: CD45RA+ positively selected.

This CDR3 is CASSLLAGGEDTQYF. In DNA form, the CDR3 reads TGTGCCAGCAGCCTACTAGCGGGAGGGGAAGATACGCAGTATTTT. The rearrangement links TRBV6-1 to TRBJ2-3; 13 bases map to TRBD2. CDR3 length: 15 amino acids. Germline V gene lookup returns CDR1 MNHNS and CDR2 SASEGT. V dropped 6 bases and J dropped 5; count of bases not matched to a gene: 5.